These 24 T cell receptor beta chains were sequenced from one sample in a study of CD8+CD57+ T cells in acquired aplastic anemia. It was patients with CD8+CD57+ cell expansion by flow cytometry who were chosen for sequencing. For CDR3 and TCR beta VDJ profiling, genomic DNA was the template used. TCRdb re-derived calls from the reads in MiXCR, one entry per CDR3 protein. In the table there are 150,000 to 200,000 distinct CDR3 sequences, 45% to 50% of which are singletons. Sequencing was performed on sorted CD4+, CD8+, or CD8+CD57+ T cells (not recorded which) from PBMCs. The source is a human donor with aplastic anemia.

This clonotype was seen repeatedly, ten times or more. The V call is TRBV7-9, the J call TRBJ2-1; TRBD2 aligns across 7 bases. J lost 9 bases, V lost 5 bases, and 13 bases had no gene match. Germline CDR1 and CDR2: SEHNR and FQNEAQ (reference sequence). The CDR3 totals 15 residues. The CDR3 region is CASSKTPAGTGEQFF. The CDR3 DNA follows: TGTGCCAGCAGCAAGACTCCAGCGGGGACCGGTGAGCAGTTCTTC.

At least ten counts were recorded for this clonotype. The CDR3 DNA sequence: TGTGCCAGCCTAGGATTGTGGGGGGCTCGAGGCTACACCTTC. Protein product: CASLGLWGARGYTF. The V call is TRBV2, the J call TRBJ1-2, with D maybe TRBD1 (6 bases). This CDR3 region has 14 residues. Per germline, CDR1 SNHLY and CDR2 FYNNEI. Trimming took off 8 bases at V and 8 bases at J, with 21 bases between the two ends.

The sample holds many counts of this clonotype. The DNA of the CDR3 is TGCGCCAGCAGCCAACTGGACAGGGGTTACGAGCAGTACTTC. Its protein is CASSQLDRGYEQYF. This chain connects TRBV4-1 to TRBJ2-7; 9 positions match TRBD1. CDR3 size: 14 residues. The V gene end was trimmed by 2 bases and the J gene end by 4 bases; junction bases not matched to a gene: 3. Germline V CDR1 and CDR2: MGHRA, YSYEKL.

The chain links TRBV11-3 to TRBJ2-5, with TRBD1 as a possible D gene (6 bases). V was trimmed by 1 base and J by 2 bases, leaving 17 bases between them. Per germline, CDR1 SGHNT and CDR2 YENEEA. The CDR3 runs to 17 residues. CDR3 nucleotides: TGTGCCAGCAGCTTAGGAGGGGGACGGTTGGAGCAAGAGACCCAGTACTTC. It is translated as CASSLGGGRLEQETQYF.

The table lists this clonotype with many counts. The chain joins TRBV19 to TRBJ1-2; 8 nucleotides align to TRBD1. The V gene's germline CDR1 is LNHDA and CDR2 SQIVND (reference sequence). V lost 7 bases, J lost 6 bases, and 4 bases stayed unmatched. The CDR3 consists of 12 residues. CDR3 DNA sequence: TGTGCCAGTATCCAGGGGGCGGATGGCTACACCTTC. It encodes CASIQGADGYTF.

In this sample, this clonotype turned up a few times. The CDR3 is CASSTWTGYTF. In DNA form, the CDR3 reads TGTGCCAGTAGTACCTGGACGGGCTACACCTTC. The J gene is TRBJ1-2, the V gene TRBV19; no reliable D call. V lost 4 bases and J lost 8, with 8 bases in between. In germline, CDR1 is LNHDA, CDR2 SQIVND (reference sequence). CDR3 size: 11 residues.

This clonotype was picked up many times. The V gene is TRBV5-6, the J gene TRBJ2-7, with D hard to call. The germline gives CDR1 SGHDT, CDR2 YYEEEE. The CDR3 has 15 residues. V dropped 0 bases and J dropped 2 bases, with 12 bases sitting between them. The CDR3, as DNA: TGTGCCAGCAGCTTGGGGGCAGGATCTACCTACGAGCAGTACTTC. Translation gives CASSLGAGSTYEQYF.

This clonotype was picked up many times. The chain combines TRBV24-1 with TRBJ2-3; D is uncertain. CDR1 and CDR2 from the germline V gene are KGHDR and SFDVKD. CDR3 length: 14 residues. V shed 4 bases and J shed 0 bases, with 7 bases lying between them. The CDR3 protein is CATSEGFSTDTQYF. The DNA of the CDR3 is TGTGCCACCAGTGAGGGATTCAGCACAGATACGCAGTATTTT.

In this sample, this clonotype turned up many times. The gene calls are TRBV11-3 and TRBJ2-2, with TRBD1 as a possible D gene (5 bases). The germline V and J ends were trimmed by 10 bases and 4 bases, with 22 bases remaining between them. There are 16 residues in the CDR3. CDR1 is SGHNT and CDR2 is YENEEA in the germline V gene. DNA of the CDR3: TGTGCCACCACATCGCGCTCAGGGCCCTTCACCGGGGAGCTGTTTTTT. As protein: CATTSRSGPFTGELFF. The entire variable domain, with the rest obtained from reference TRBV11-3 and TRBJ2-2, is as follows: EAGVVQSPRYKIIEKKQPVAFWCNPISGHNTLYWYLQNLGQGPELLIRYENEEAVDDSQLPKDRFSAERLKGVDSTLKIQPAELGDSAVYLCATTSRSGPFTGELFFGEGSRLTVL.

As concerns this clonotype: A read error may be the cause here, since a much bigger clone is one base away. The chain recombines TRBV12-5 with TRBJ2-1; no firm D call. Germline V CDR1 and CDR2: LGHNT, FRNRAP. The CDR3 totals 14 residues. This CDR3 is CASGLPPKGNQQFF. The DNA for the CDR3 is TGTGCTAGTGGTTTGCCCCCCAAAGGCAATCAGCAGTTCTTC. The variable domain in full, with the rest retrieved from reference TRBV12-5 and TRBJ2-1, is DARVTQTPRHKVTEMGQEVTMRCQPILGHNTVFWYRQTMMQGLELLAYFRNRAPLDDSGMPKDRFSAEMPDATLATLKIQPSEPRDSAVYFCASGLPPKGNQQFFGPGTRLTVL.

For this clonotype: Just one base apart from a much larger clone, this may be a read error. The chain carries TRBV30 and TRBJ2-1, with D tentatively TRBD2 (5 bases). Germline loops: CDR1 GTSNPN, CDR2 SVGIG (reference sequence). V shed 4 bases and J shed 11 bases, with 12 bases lying between them. The CDR3 spans 11 residues. The CDR3 protein is CAWTLADKQFF. The CDR3 nucleotides are TGTGCCTGGACTCTAGCTGATAAGCAGTTCTTC.

This chain joins TRBV27 and TRBJ2-1; TRBD2 agrees at 7 bases. V lost 5 bases and J lost 9; bases outside the gene matches: 4. The length of the CDR3 is 12 residues. Germline V gives CDR1 MNHEY, CDR2 SMNVEV (reference sequence). DNA for the CDR3: TGTGCCAGCAGTGGGAGGGACGTTGAGCAGTTCTTC. This gives the protein CASSGRDVEQFF.

The chain links TRBV10-3 to TRBJ1-3, with 9 bases lining up with TRBD1. Germline CDR1 is ENHRY and CDR2 is SYGVKD. V gave up 5 bases and J gave up 3 bases; unmatched junction bases: 8. The CDR3 loop spans 16 amino acids. CDR3 residues: CAISPGQGTVGNTIYF. The DNA of the CDR3 is TGTGCCATCAGTCCTGGACAGGGGACTGTTGGAAACACCATATATTTT.

The J gene is TRBJ2-7, the V gene TRBV27, with a tentative D call TRBD1 (6 bases). V shed 5 bases and J shed 5 bases, with 13 bases lying between them. CDR1 and CDR2 (germline): MNHEY, SMNVEV (reference sequence). This CDR3 region has 13 residues. Here the CDR3 reads CASSLVRGNEQYF. CDR3 coding DNA: TGTGCCAGCAGTCTCGTAAGGGGGAACGAGCAGTACTTC.

This clonotype showed up just a few times. V usage is TRBV7-9 and J usage is TRBJ1-1, with D unclear. Trimming cost V 1 base and J 0 bases, with 9 bases left between them. CDR3 length: 15 amino acids. Germline assignment: CDR1 SEHNR and CDR2 FQNEAQ (reference sequence). In DNA, the CDR3 is TGTGCCAGCAGCTTAGGAGGTCCCATGAACACTGAAGCTTTCTTT. Translating it yields CASSLGGPMNTEAFF.

This clonotype has at least ten counts. This sequence joins TRBV4-3 and TRBJ2-7; D possibly corresponds to TRBD1 (8 bases). V was cut by 2 bases and J by 4 bases, with 15 bases left in between. The CDR3 extends over 15 amino acids. From germline, CDR1 is LGHNA and CDR2 YSLEER. CDR3 DNA: TGCGCCAGCAGCCAACTTATACAGGGGGGGTACGAGCAGTACTTC. This translates into CASSQLIQGGYEQYF.

The chain combines TRBV11-3 with TRBJ2-3; D unresolved. The CDR3 runs to 14 residues. V shed 5 bases and J shed 3 bases, with 12 bases lying between them. CDR1 and CDR2 from the germline V gene are SGHNT and YENEEA. The CDR3 region is CASSHGVETDTQYF. The CDR3 coding sequence is TGTGCCAGCAGCCACGGAGTAGAAACAGATACGCAGTATTTT.

This chain joins TRBV15 and TRBJ1-1, with D hard to call. Trimming took off 0 bases at V and 11 bases at J, with 19 bases between the two ends. This CDR3 region has 15 residues. Germline V gene lookup returns CDR1 LNHNV and CDR2 YYDKDF (reference sequence). The CDR3 sequence: CATSRDVGRSRLAFF. The CDR3 bases are TGTGCCACCAGCAGAGATGTAGGTAGGAGCAGGCTGGCTTTCTTT.

To note about this clonotype: It is likely a read error, because the conserved phenylalanine at the end of the CDR3 is missing. The limits of the CDR3 on the DNA are not certain, so only TCRdb's listed CDR3 is given. The V call is TRBV29-1, the J call TRBJ2-7. CDR1 SQVTM and CDR2 ANQGSEA come from the germline V gene. The CDR3 totals 8 residues, both ends included. The CDR3 sequence: CTSVPAGR.

This clonotype was counted ten times or more. The chain recombines TRBV15 with TRBJ2-3, with D tentatively TRBD1 (5 bases). The CDR3 sequence is 15 residues long. Between the trimmed V and J ends, which lost 4 bases and 7 bases, there was a span of 18 bases. The germline V gene encodes CDR1 LNHNV and CDR2 YYDKDF (reference sequence). For the CDR3, the DNA is TGTGCCACCAGCACAGGGCAGGAAGGTTTGAATACGCAGTATTTT. Translated: CATSTGQEGLNTQYF.

DNA for the CDR3: TGTGCCACCAGACCCATGAGGGGGGGGACGAATGAGCAGTTCTTC. This gives the protein CATRPMRGGTNEQFF. The chain has TRBV24-1 and TRBJ2-1, with D possibly being TRBD2 (7 bases). The CDR3 totals 15 residues. V shed 7 bases and J shed 7 bases, with 19 bases lying between them. CDR1 is KGHDR, CDR2 SFDVKD, per germline.

The chain carries TRBV2 and TRBJ1-6; the match to TRBD1 covers 11 bases. Unmatched junction bases numbered 6, after V lost 4 bases and J lost 10 bases. The CDR3 has 15 residues. Germline V gives CDR1 SNHLY, CDR2 FYNNEI. The DNA of the CDR3 is TGTGCCAGCAGTGCCCGGGACAGGGGGAGCTCACCCCTCCACTTT. The encoded protein is CASSARDRGSSPLHF.

This clonotype was detected only a few times. This sequence joins TRBV27 and TRBJ1-5, with 8 bases identical to TRBD1. V shed 5 bases and J 5 bases; nucleotides not matched to a gene: 8. Germline V CDR1 and CDR2: MNHEY, SMNVEV (reference sequence). The CDR3 has 15 residues. Written as DNA, the CDR3 is TGTGCCAGCAGTAAGCGGACAGGGAGGCATCAGCCCCAGCATTTT. This sequence encodes CASSKRTGRHQPQHF.

The CDR3 is CAISEVEKAALHF. CDR3 bases: TGTGCCATCAGTGAGGTCGAGAAAGCGGCCCTCCACTTT. The rearrangement joins TRBV10-3 to TRBJ1-6; D remains unclear. Trimming removed 2 bases at V and 14 bases at J, with 13 bases between. CDR3 length equals 13 residues. CDR1 ENHRY and CDR2 SYGVKD come from the germline V gene.